This TCR beta chain was identified during a study of blood T cells in healthy people across ages. Overall study: Capture via template switching afforded approximately one barcoded beta molecule per two T cells.

PCR was performed a second time for roughly 7 to 11 cycles using a sample-barcoded 5' primer and a J-beta primer mix. TCRdb analysed the 5' RACE reads with MiXCR anew, one entry per CDR3 protein. The sample has roughly 930,000 distinct CDR3 sequences; roughly 48% are singletons. The CDR3 is 13 residues long. Trimming left V 5 bases short and J 9 bases short, with 14 bases between. Worth noting for this clonotype: What it binds is unknown.

General study points: No one knew whether donors had CMV, which possibly confounded expanded clonotype changes. Naive CD4+ cells and diversity were both higher in long-lived donors than in aged donors.

Sequences were obtained from blood. This chain connects TRBV12-3 or TRBV12-4 to TRBJ2-1; D might be TRBD2 (6 bases). This clonotype was obtained from a man aged 25-45 years in good health. The CDR3 region is CASSPDSGGEQFF. The DNA of the CDR3 is TGTGCCAGCAGTCCCGACTCCGGGGGTGAGCAGTTCTTC.